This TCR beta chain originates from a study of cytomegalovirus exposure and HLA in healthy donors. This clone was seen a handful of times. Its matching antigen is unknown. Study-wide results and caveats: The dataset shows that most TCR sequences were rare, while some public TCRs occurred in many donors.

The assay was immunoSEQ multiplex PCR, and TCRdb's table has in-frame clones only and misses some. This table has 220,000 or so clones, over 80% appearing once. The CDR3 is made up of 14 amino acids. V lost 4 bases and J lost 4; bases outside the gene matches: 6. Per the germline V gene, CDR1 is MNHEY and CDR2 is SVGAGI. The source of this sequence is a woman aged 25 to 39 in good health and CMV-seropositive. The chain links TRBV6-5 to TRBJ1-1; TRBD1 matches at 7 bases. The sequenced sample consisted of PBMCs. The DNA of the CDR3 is TGTGCCAGCAGTTCGGGAAGACAGGGCACTGAAGCTTTCTTT. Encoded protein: CASSSGRQGTEAFF.